Following are 6 T cell receptor beta chains from one sample sequenced in a study of monozygotic twins with inflammatory bowel disease (dated by TCRdb to between 2018 and 2020). The method was 5' RACE. Sequencing relied on an Illumina HiSeq 2500. The reads underwent TCRdb reprocessing, giving one record for each CDR3 protein sequence and no DNA. The table held for this sample gives about 380,000 distinct CDR3 sequences. Clones ranked in the top ten supply roughly 2.6% of the sample. The sample comprised blood. All receptors derive from a human donor with ulcerative colitis or Crohn's disease, or a healthy co-twin of an affected twin (not recorded which).

This sequence joins TRBV29-1 and TRBJ2-7; TCRdb lists TRBD2, though no DNA is available to test this call. Germline CDR1 is SQVTM and CDR2 is ANQGSEA. The length of the CDR3 is 15 residues. CDR3 sequence reads: CSVDQGTSGDNEQYF.

This chain uses TRBV12-3 or TRBV12-4 with TRBJ2-2; TCRdb gives TRBD1 as the D gene, but with no DNA this cannot be confirmed. CDR3 length equals 18 residues. The CDR3 reads CASSLPPGRGVDTGELFF.

V and J are TRBV7-9 and TRBJ1-5; lacking DNA, the TRBD1 call made by TCRdb goes unchecked. The CDR3 length is 15 residues. Germline V gene lookup returns CDR1 SEHNR and CDR2 FQNEAQ (reference sequence). The CDR3 loop reads CASSAPRSLNQPQHF.

The rearrangement joins TRBV27 to TRBJ2-7; TCRdb's D gene call, TRBD1, goes unchecked for lack of DNA. The length of the CDR3 is 15 residues. Germline CDR1 reads MNHEY; CDR2 reads SMNVEV (reference sequence). The CDR3 region is CASSLLGQTSYEQYF.

The rearrangement links TRBV28 to TRBJ1-6. The CDR3 runs to 13 residues. The germline gives CDR1 MDHEN, CDR2 SYDVKM. Here the CDR3 reads CASKRAYNSPLHF.

This rearrangement joins TRBV5-1 to TRBJ2-7. The CDR3 runs to 13 residues. Looked up from germline, CDR1 is SGHRS and CDR2 is YFSETQ. The CDR3 here is CASSWGPRYEQYF. Full variable domain (missing parts from reference TRBV5-1 and TRBJ2-7): KAGVTQTPRYLIKTRGQQVTLSCSPISGHRSVSWYQQTPGQGLQFLFEYFSETQRNKGNFPGRFSGRQFSNSRSEMNVSTLELGDSALYLCASSWGPRYEQYFGPGTRLTVT.